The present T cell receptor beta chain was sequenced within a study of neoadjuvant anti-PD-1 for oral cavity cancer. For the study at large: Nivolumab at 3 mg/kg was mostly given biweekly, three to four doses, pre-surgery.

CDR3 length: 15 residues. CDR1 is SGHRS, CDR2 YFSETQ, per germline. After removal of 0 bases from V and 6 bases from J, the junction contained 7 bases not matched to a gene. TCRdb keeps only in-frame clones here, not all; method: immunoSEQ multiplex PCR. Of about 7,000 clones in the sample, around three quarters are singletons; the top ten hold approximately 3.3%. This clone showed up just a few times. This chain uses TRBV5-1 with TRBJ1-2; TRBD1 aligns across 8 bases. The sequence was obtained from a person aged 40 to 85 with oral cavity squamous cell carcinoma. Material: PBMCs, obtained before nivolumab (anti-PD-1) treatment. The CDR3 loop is CASSLARQGADGYTF. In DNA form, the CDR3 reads TGCGCCAGCAGCTTGGCCCGGCAGGGGGCCGATGGCTACACCTTC. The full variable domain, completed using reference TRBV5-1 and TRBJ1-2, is KAGVTQTPRYLIKTRGQQVTLSCSPISGHRSVSWYQQTPGQGLQFLFEYFSETQRNKGNFPGRFSGRQFSNSRSEMNVSTLELGDSALYLCASSLARQGADGYTFGSGTRLTVV.